These T cell receptor beta chains were read from a single sample in a study of cytomegalovirus exposure and HLA in healthy donors. The method was immunoSEQ multiplex PCR; TCRdb's version includes in-frame clones alone and lacks a portion of them. The sample holds around 150,000 clones; around 80% are singletons and the top ten take approximately 15%. The sequenced sample consisted of PBMCs. These receptors came from a woman in her 40s in good health and CMV-seronegative. The CDR3 runs from the conserved cysteine through the conserved F or W. D genes are given only for firm matches. Expanded clones get a size class; other rows say once, few or many, or leave the size out.

TRBV15,TRBJ1-5,TRBD1,-,CATSRDLGQGDNQPQHF,TGTGCCACCAGCAGAGATTTAGGACAGGGTGACAATCAGCCCCAGCATTTT
TRBV28,TRBJ2-4,-,-,CASRTDSLGKNIQYF,TGTGCCAGCAGGACAGATTCCCTAGGCAAAAACATTCAGTACTTC
TRBV7-2,TRBJ2-2,-,few,CASRSRELTGELFF,TGTGCCAGCCGGAGTAGGGAGCTCACCGGGGAGCTGTTTTTT
TRBV2,TRBJ2-1,-,-,CASSQRQSEQFF,TGTGCCAGCAGCCAACGACAGTCAGAGCAGTTCTTC
TRBV7-9,TRBJ2-3,TRBD2,-,CASTLPGLAGGIDTQYF,TGTGCCAGCACCCTCCCGGGACTAGCGGGAGGTATAGATACGCAGTATTTT
TRBV10-3,TRBJ1-2,TRBD1,once,CAISESTGGVDYGYTF,TGTGCCATCAGTGAGTCGACAGGGGGAGTGGACTATGGCTACACCTTC
TRBV11-2,TRBJ1-1,TRBD1,-,CASGDRGRTEAFF,TGTGCCAGCGGCGACAGGGGGCGAACTGAAGCTTTCTTT
TRBV29-1,TRBJ1-1,-,-,CSVDRRLNTEAFF,TGCAGCGTTGACCGGAGACTGAACACTGAAGCTTTCTTT
TRBV6-5,TRBJ2-3,-,-,CASSYLEGRDTQYF,TGTGCCAGCAGTTACTTGGAGGGTCGAGATACGCAGTATTTT
TRBV10-3,TRBJ1-4,-,-,CAIRRNQNEKLFF,TGTGCCATCAGGCGGAACCAAAATGAAAAACTGTTTTTT
TRBV2,TRBJ1-4,-,few,CASSEKEKLFF,TGTGCCAGCTCCGAGAAGGAAAAACTGTTTTTT
TRBV28,TRBJ1-2,-,-,CASTTHRENYGYTF,TGTGCCAGCACCACTCATAGGGAGAACTATGGCTACACCTTC
TRBV2,TRBJ1-2,TRBD1,-,CASWDRVQSNYGYTF,TGTGCCAGCTGGGACAGGGTGCAATCTAACTATGGCTACACCTTC
TRBV5-8,TRBJ1-4,-,few,CASSFSGTNEKLFF,TGTGCCAGCAGCTTTTCAGGGACTAATGAAAAACTGTTTTTT
TRBV5-1,TRBJ2-3,TRBD2,-,CASSLLAGGTDTQYF,TGCGCCAGCAGCTTACTAGCGGGAGGCACAGATACGCAGTATTTT
TRBV4-2,TRBJ1-5,-,-,CASSQAGGQPQHF,TGTGCCAGCAGCCAGGCAGGTGGGCAGCCCCAGCATTTT
TRBV7-2,TRBJ2-2,TRBD2,-,CASSPGVRGGSGELFF,TGTGCCAGCAGCCCCGGCGTCCGGGGGGGCTCCGGGGAGCTGTTTTTT
TRBV5-3,TRBJ1-2,-,-,CARSRFYRDGYTF,TGTGCCAGAAGCCGCTTCTACAGGGATGGCTACACCTTC
TRBV9,TRBJ1-1,TRBD1,-,CASSVATTGDTEAFF,TGTGCCAGCAGCGTAGCTACGACAGGGGACACTGAAGCTTTCTTT
TRBV27,TRBJ1-6,-,-,CASSLPGYNSPLHF,TGTGCCAGCAGTTTACCCGGGTATAATTCACCCCTCCACTTT
TRBV6-1,TRBJ2-7,-,few,CASSETRRGEQYF,TGTGCCAGCAGTGAAACCCGACGGGGGGAGCAGTACTTC
TRBV5-6,TRBJ2-7,-,-,CASSSPLGVAYEQYF,TGTGCCAGCAGCTCCCCCCTCGGGGTGGCCTACGAGCAGTACTTC
TRBV11-2,TRBJ1-2,TRBD1,-,CASSSTDRVDYGYTF,TGTGCCAGCAGCTCCACGGACAGGGTGGACTATGGCTACACCTTC
TRBV7-9,TRBJ2-7,-,-,CASSQTTQVSYEQYF,TGTGCCAGCAGCCAAACCACACAGGTCTCCTACGAGCAGTACTTC
TRBV7-3,TRBJ1-1,-,-,CASSLRAGTGAFF,TGTGCCAGCAGCTTACGGGCAGGGACTGGGGCTTTCTTT
TRBV4-3,TRBJ1-3,-,-,CASSQEITMGGAGGNTIYF,TGCGCCAGCAGCCAAGAGATTACGATGGGGGGGGCGGGCGGAAACACCATATATTTT
TRBV18,TRBJ2-7,-,-,CASSPGVSRADEQYF,TGTGCCAGCTCACCAGGCGTCAGCAGGGCGGACGAGCAGTACTTC
TRBV4-3,TRBJ2-5,-,-,CASSQDLEETQYF,TGCGCCAGCAGCCAAGATCTCGAAGAGACCCAGTACTTC
TRBV25-1,TRBJ2-7,TRBD1,-,CASSPPTGSYEQYF,TGTGCCAGCAGTCCCCCGACAGGGTCCTACGAGCAGTACTTC
TRBV2,TRBJ2-1,TRBD2,-,CASSVGRVFNEQFF,TGTGCCAGCAGTGTCGGGAGGGTATTCAATGAGCAGTTCTTC
TRBV10-1,TRBJ2-7,TRBD1,-,CASSDTGTGGLDYEQYF,TGCGCCAGCAGTGACACCGGGACAGGGGGCTTAGACTACGAGCAGTACTTC
TRBV4-2,TRBJ1-2,TRBD1,-,CASSQGQGVYGYTF,TGTGCCAGCAGCCAGGGACAGGGGGTCTATGGCTACACCTTC
TRBV5-4,TRBJ2-7,TRBD2,-,CASSLGGGRDYEQYF,TGTGCCAGCAGCTTGGGGGGCGGGAGGGACTACGAGCAGTACTTC
TRBV11-3,TRBJ1-1,-,once,CASSFTGNTEAFF,TGTGCCAGCAGCTTCACAGGGAACACTGAAGCTTTCTTT
TRBV28,TRBJ1-2,TRBD1,-,CASSLSLRGLYGYTF,TGTGCCAGCAGTTTATCTCTCAGGGGGCTTTACGGCTACACCTTC
TRBV9,TRBJ2-1,TRBD1,-,CASSAYQQGAGYNEQFF,TGTGCCAGCAGCGCTTACCAACAGGGGGCAGGGTACAATGAGCAGTTCTTC
TRBV28,TRBJ1-1,TRBD1,few,CASSLGGTGGKENTEAFF,TGTGCCAGCAGTTTAGGTGGGACAGGGGGAAAGGAGAACACTGAAGCTTTCTTT
TRBV2,TRBJ1-4,TRBD1,few,CASRPNRGENEKLFF,TGTGCCAGCAGACCGAACAGGGGGGAAAATGAAAAACTGTTTTTT
TRBV13,TRBJ2-7,TRBD2,few,CASSLTSGDLYEQYF,TGTGCCAGCAGCCTCACTAGCGGGGACCTCTACGAGCAGTACTTC
TRBV4-2,TRBJ2-1,TRBD2,-,CASSPELAGEYNEQFF,TGTGCCAGCAGCCCCGAACTAGCGGGAGAGTACAATGAGCAGTTCTTC
TRBV5-1,TRBJ1-2,-,-,CASRQINYGYTF,TGCGCCAGCCGACAGATTAACTATGGCTACACCTTC
TRBV7-2,TRBJ1-4,TRBD1,-,CASSPLGQGAREKLFF,TGTGCCAGCAGCCCATTGGGACAGGGGGCGCGTGAAAAACTGTTTTTT
TRBV9,TRBJ2-2,TRBD2,-,CASRKGLAGTGELFF,TGTGCCAGCAGAAAGGGACTAGCGGGCACCGGGGAGCTGTTTTTT
TRBV6-6,TRBJ1-2,TRBD1,-,CASRGTGDYGYTF,TGTGCCAGCAGAGGGACAGGCGACTATGGCTACACCTTC